This T cell receptor beta chain stems from a study of CD8 T cells in ankylosing spondylitis. Quantitative 5'-RACE was performed with molecular barcodes, and it yielded the TCR beta libraries. TCRdb re-called the 5' RACE reads with MiXCR, one entry per CDR3 protein. The table records about 130,000 distinct CDR3 sequences, roughly an eighth of them present only once. This clonotype was recorded many times. This clonotype originated in a female donor with ankylosing spondylitis or in good health (not recorded which). The material sequenced was blood, either unsorted or a sorted T cell fraction (not recorded which).

The CDR3 loop is CASSKQQGSTDTQYF. CDR3 sequence (DNA): TGTGCCAGCAGCAAACAACAGGGGAGCACAGATACGCAGTATTTT. The chain couples TRBV7-3 to TRBJ2-3; 7 bases line up with TRBD1. The trim removed 5 bases at V and 0 bases at J, leaving 5 bases unmatched. Germline assignment: CDR1 SGHTA and CDR2 FQGTGA. The CDR3 is 15 amino acids.